This T cell receptor (beta chain) appears in the sequencing data of a study of cytomegalovirus exposure and HLA in healthy donors. Study-level background: A data release that came early held 80 million to 95 million unique TCRs from HLA-typed donors.

In its sample, this clone was seen a few times. Its antigen is as yet unknown. This CDR3 region has 16 residues. Study-wide points: In a later analysis, across HLA loci, associated TCR counts were highest for DRB1, lowest for HLA-C.

With 60 Vbeta and 13 Jbeta primers, the PCR was carried out. Produced via immunoSEQ multiplex PCR; TCRdb's table is partial and in-frame only. Among roughly 120,000 clones listed, 79% were seen once. The clonotype originates from a man aged 18 to 29 in good health and CMV-seronegative. What was sequenced was PBMCs. This chain connects TRBV21-1 to TRBJ2-4; TRBD2 is the table's D call and was not checked against the DNA. TRBV21-1 is shown as a pseudogene. CDR3 DNA: TGTGCCAGCAGCCATATTCGCGGCCTAGCCAAAAACATTCAGTACTTC. It yields the protein CASSHIRGLAKNIQYF.